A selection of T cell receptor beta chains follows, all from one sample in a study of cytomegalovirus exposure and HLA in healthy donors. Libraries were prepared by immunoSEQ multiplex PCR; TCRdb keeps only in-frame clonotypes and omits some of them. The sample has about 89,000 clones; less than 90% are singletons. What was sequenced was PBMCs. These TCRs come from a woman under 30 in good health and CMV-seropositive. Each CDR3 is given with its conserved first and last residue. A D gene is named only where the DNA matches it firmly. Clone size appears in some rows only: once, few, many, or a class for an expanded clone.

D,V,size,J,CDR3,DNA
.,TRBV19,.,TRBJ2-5,CASIDGGAEETQYF,TGTGCCAGTATTGATGGGGGGGCGGAAGAGACCCAGTACTTC
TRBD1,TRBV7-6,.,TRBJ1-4,CASSLQGGGEKLFF,TGTGCCAGCAGCCTACAGGGGGGAGGTGAAAAACTGTTTTTT
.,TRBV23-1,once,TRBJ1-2,CASSETRTGGGYTF,TGCGCCAGCAGCGAAACCCGGACCGGGGGTGGCTACACCTTC
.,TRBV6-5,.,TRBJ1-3,CASCEREVGNTIYF,TGTGCCAGCTGCGAACGTGAAGTCGGAAACACCATATATTTT
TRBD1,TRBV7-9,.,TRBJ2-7,CASSLHSGTGAYEQYF,TGTGCCAGCAGCCTCCATTCCGGGACAGGAGCCTACGAGCAGTACTTC
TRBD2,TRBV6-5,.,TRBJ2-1,CASSDVAGGNEQFF,TGTGCCAGCAGTGACGTAGCGGGGGGCAATGAGCAGTTCTTC
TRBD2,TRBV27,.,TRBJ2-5,CASSFFGGGQETQYF,TGTGCCAGCAGTTTCTTCGGGGGGGGACAAGAGACCCAGTACTTC
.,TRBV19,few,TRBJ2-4,CARADRKNIQYF,TGTGCCAGGGCGGACAGAAAAAACATTCAGTACTTC
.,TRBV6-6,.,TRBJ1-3,CATRDSGNTIYF,TGTGCCACGCGGGATTCTGGAAACACCATATATTTT
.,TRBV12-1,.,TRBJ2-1,CARRIPSGGPYNEQFF,TGTGCCAGAAGAATACCTAGCGGGGGGCCGTACAATGAGCAGTTCTTC
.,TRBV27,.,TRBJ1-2,CATLMLNYGYTF,TGTGCCACCCTTATGCTAAACTATGGCTACACCTTC
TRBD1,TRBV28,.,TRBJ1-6,CASSFPTGSYNSPLHF,TGTGCCAGCAGTTTCCCGACAGGGTCCTATAATTCACCCCTCCACTTT
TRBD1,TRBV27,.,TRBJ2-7,CASSKTTGGEQYF,TGTGCCAGCAGTAAGACGACAGGGGGCGAGCAGTACTTC
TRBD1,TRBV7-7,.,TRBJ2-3,CASSLGQGADTQYF,TGTGCCAGCAGCTTAGGGCAGGGGGCAGATACGCAGTATTTT
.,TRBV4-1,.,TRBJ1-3,CASSQGVSRVGNTIYF,TGCGCCAGCAGCCAAGGTGTCAGCAGGGTCGGAAACACCATATATTTT
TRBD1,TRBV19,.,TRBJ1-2,CASSISLGGLYGYTF,TGTGCCAGTAGTATCTCCCTAGGGGGCCTCTATGGCTACACCTTC
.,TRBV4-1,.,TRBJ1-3,CASSQDRAFSGNTIYF,TGCGCCAGCAGCCAAGATCGCGCTTTCTCTGGAAACACCATATATTTT
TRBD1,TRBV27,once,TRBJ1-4,CASSLWGTGSATNEKLFF,TGTGCCAGCAGTTTATGGGGGACAGGGAGCGCAACTAATGAAAAACTGTTTTTT
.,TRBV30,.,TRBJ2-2,CAWDRTGELFF,TGTGCCTGGGACAGGACCGGGGAGCTGTTTTTT
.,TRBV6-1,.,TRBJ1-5,CASVTDSNQPQHF,TGTGCCAGCGTGACAGATAGCAATCAGCCCCAGCATTTT
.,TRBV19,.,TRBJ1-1,CASSQLDRYTEAFF,TGTGCCAGTAGCCAACTTGACAGATACACTGAAGCTTTCTTT
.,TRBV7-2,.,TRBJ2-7,CASSLEAGDYEQYF,TGTGCCAGCAGCTTAGAGGCAGGGGACTACGAGCAGTACTTC
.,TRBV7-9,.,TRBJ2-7,CASSLVLSGEVGEQYF,TGTGCCAGCAGCTTAGTACTTTCCGGGGAAGTGGGGGAGCAGTACTTC
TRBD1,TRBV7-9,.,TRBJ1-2,CASSNQGARVYGYTF,TGTGCCAGCAGCAATCAGGGGGCGCGAGTCTATGGCTACACCTTC
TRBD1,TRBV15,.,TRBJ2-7,CATSPDRGPYEQYF,TGTGCCACCAGCCCGGACAGGGGACCCTACGAGCAGTACTTC
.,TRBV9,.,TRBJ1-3,CASNPGGGNTIYF,TGTGCCAGCAACCCCGGGGGTGGAAACACCATATATTTT
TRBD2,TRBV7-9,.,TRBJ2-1,CASSPRSSGGPMGNEQFF,TGTGCCAGCAGCCCGAGGTCTAGCGGGGGGCCCATGGGGAATGAGCAGTTCTTC
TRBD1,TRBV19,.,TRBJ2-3,CASSRQGDGRDTQYF,TGTGCCAGTAGCCGACAGGGGGATGGAAGAGATACGCAGTATTTT
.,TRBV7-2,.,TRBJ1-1,CASRGGQKSKAFF,TGTGCCAGCAGGGGGGGGCAGAAGTCTAAGGCTTTCTTT
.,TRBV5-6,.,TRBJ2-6,CASSLWGLLGANVLTF,TGTGCCAGCAGCTTGTGGGGGCTCTTAGGGGCCAACGTCCTGACTTTC
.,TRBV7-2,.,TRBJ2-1,CASSFGLQRYNEQFF,TGTGCCAGCAGCTTTGGCCTACAGAGATACAATGAGCAGTTCTTC
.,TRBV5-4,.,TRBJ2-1,CASSGSRDLYYNEQFF,TGTGCCAGCAGCGGCTCCCGGGACTTATACTACAATGAGCAGTTCTTC
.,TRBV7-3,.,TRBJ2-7,CASSLSDSYEQYF,TGTGCCAGCAGCTTATCTGACAGCTACGAGCAGTACTTC
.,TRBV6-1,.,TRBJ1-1,CASSGEGGRNTEAFF,TGTGCCAGCAGCGGGGAGGGGGGTCGGAACACTGAAGCTTTCTTT
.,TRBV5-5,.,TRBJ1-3,CASSLPGAFGNTIYF,TGTGCCAGCAGCTTGCCAGGGGCATTTGGAAACACCATATATTTT
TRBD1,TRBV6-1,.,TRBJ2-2,CASSLTGGNTGELFF,TGTGCCAGCAGTCTAACAGGGGGGAACACCGGGGAGCTGTTTTTT
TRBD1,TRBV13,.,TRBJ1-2,CASSSRQGAAGGYTF,TGTGCCAGCAGCTCCAGACAGGGGGCGGCTGGTGGCTACACCTTC
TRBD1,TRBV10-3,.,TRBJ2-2,CAISGGTGVGELFF,TGTGCCATCAGTGGCGGGACAGGGGTCGGGGAGCTGTTTTTT
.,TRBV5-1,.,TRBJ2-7,CASSSTGISYEQYF,TGCGCCAGCAGCTCTACAGGGATTTCCTACGAGCAGTACTTC
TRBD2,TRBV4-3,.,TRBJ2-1,CASSHSGTSYNEQFF,TGCGCCAGCAGCCACTCCGGGACTAGCTACAATGAGCAGTTCTTC
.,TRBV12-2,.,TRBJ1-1,CASRLEVSRYTEAFF,TGTGCAAGTCGCTTAGAAGTTTCTAGGTACACTGAAGCTTTCTTT
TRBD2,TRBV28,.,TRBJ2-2,CASRAGTITGELFF,TGTGCCAGCAGGGCCGGGACTATCACCGGGGAGCTGTTTTTT
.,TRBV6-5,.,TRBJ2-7,CASSYSRLTRNEQYF,TGTGCCAGCAGTTACTCGAGGCTAACGAGAAACGAGCAGTACTTC
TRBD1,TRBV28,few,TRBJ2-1,CASSFGLFGQGPNEQFF,TGTGCCAGCAGTTTTGGATTGTTTGGACAGGGACCCAATGAGCAGTTCTTC
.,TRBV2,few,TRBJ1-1,CASSDRRETEAFF,TGTGCCAGCAGTGACCGTCGGGAGACTGAAGCTTTCTTT